This TCR beta chain was obtained from a study of technical replicates of blood from several donors. The CDR3 sequence is 13 residues long. Germline V CDR1 and CDR2: MGHDK, SYGVNS. Trimming took off 2 bases at V and 6 bases at J, with 7 bases between the two ends. Here immunoSEQ multiplex PCR was the method, and the copy in TCRdb shows in-frame clones only, minus some. The sample holds roughly 79,000 clones; approximately 75% are singletons and the top ten take around 3.9%. V and J are TRBV25-1 and TRBJ2-2; perhaps TRBD1 as D (5 bases). The source is a human donor in good health. Some clones in this sample may be carry-over from other donors' samples. Source material: PBMCs. The CDR3 protein is CASSERGAGELFF. Written as DNA, the CDR3 is TGTGCCAGCAGTGAAAGGGGCGCCGGGGAGCTGTTTTTT.